Presented here are 2 T cell receptor beta chains from one specimen sequenced in a study of beta chain features in type 1 diabetes. Expressed TCRB transcripts were sequenced after all isolated RNA was converted to cDNA. Clones were sequenced by immunoSEQ multiplex PCR, and TCRdb holds only the in-frame ones, with some missing. The sample lists about 210,000 clones; approximately 10% were seen once. The sample was central memory CD4+ T cells from blood. Source of these receptors: a man aged 18 to 30 in good health.

This clone was counted at least ten times. The chain links TRBV10-3 to TRBJ2-2; D is ambiguous. Germline CDR1 reads ENHRY; CDR2 reads SYGVKD. This CDR3 spans 11 amino acids. With 3 bases removed from V and 4 bases from J, the gap between germline ends came to 0 bases. CDR3: CAISDTGELFF. CDR3 sequence (DNA): TGTGCCATCAGTGACACCGGGGAGCTGTTTTTT.

This chain uses TRBV5-4 with TRBJ2-2, with 9 bases that match TRBD1. The germline V gene has CDR1 SGHNT and CDR2 YYREEE (reference sequence). The trim removed 5 bases at V and 3 bases at J, leaving 2 bases unmatched. There are 14 residues in the CDR3. The CDR3 DNA sequence: TGTGCCAGCAGATGGGACAGGGACACCGGGGAGCTGTTTTTT. Amino acid sequence: CASRWDRDTGELFF. The full variable domain, completed using reference TRBV5-4 and TRBJ2-2, is ETGVTQSPTHLIKTRGQQVTLRCSSQSGHNTVSWYQQALGQGPQFIFQYYREEENGRGNFPPRFSGLQFPNYSSELNVNALELDDSALYLCASRWDRDTGELFFGEGSRLTVL.